One sample yielded the 22 T cell receptor beta chains listed below, sequenced in a study of blood T cell repertoires in COVID-19. Sequencing was performed with immunoSEQ multiplex PCR; in TCRdb, only in-frame clones are kept and a portion is missing. The table shows 150,000 to 200,000 clones, with under 85% occurring only once. Sequenced input: peripheral blood. The source is a man between 60 and 75 years old who had recovered from COVID-19.

The V and J genes are TRBV6-5 and TRBJ1-2; 7 bases line up with TRBD1. Germline V gives CDR1 MNHEY, CDR2 SVGAGI. CDR3 length: 13 amino acids. V was pared by 6 bases and J by 4 bases, with 5 bases of the junction left unmatched. CDR3 nucleotides: TGTGCCAGCAGCGCCCGGGACAGCTATGGCTACACCTTC. Translated: CASSARDSYGYTF.

This clone is a singleton in its sample. V gene TRBV6-5 combines with J gene TRBJ2-1, with 7 nucleotides matching TRBD1. This CDR3 is 15 amino acids long. The V and J ends lost 2 bases and 3 bases, in that order; junction bases with no gene match: 4. Germline lookup yields CDR1 MNHEY and CDR2 SVGAGI. CDR3 region: CASSYTTGVYNEQFF. CDR3 in DNA: TGTGCCAGCAGTTACACAACAGGGGTCTACAATGAGCAGTTCTTC.

This chain joins TRBV3-1 (or the pseudogene TRBV3-2) and TRBJ2-5, with TRBD2 as a possible D gene (6 bases). Trimming took 5 bases from V and 4 from J, leaving 14 bases between them. The CDR3 totals 14 residues. CDR1 and CDR2 from the germline V gene are LGHDT and YNNKEL (reference sequence). The CDR3 loop reads CASSGETRGETQYF. CDR3 DNA sequence: TGTGCCAGCAGCGGGGAGACTAGGGGAGAGACCCAGTACTTC.

The genes are TRBV3-1 (or the pseudogene TRBV3-2) and TRBJ1-5; 7 bases line up with TRBD1. The CDR3 totals 15 residues. The trim removed 3 bases at V and 2 bases at J, leaving 4 bases unmatched. Germline V CDR1 and CDR2: LGHDT, YNNKEL (reference sequence). The CDR3 sequence is CASSQGQTRNQPQHF. Written as DNA, the CDR3 is TGTGCCAGCAGCCAGGGACAGACGCGCAATCAGCCCCAGCATTTT.

This CDR3 reads CASSVARDRGDRYEQYF. The DNA of the CDR3 is TGTGCCAGCAGCGTAGCCCGCGACAGGGGTGATAGGTACGAGCAGTACTTC. The V and J genes are TRBV9 and TRBJ2-7, with 8 bases fitting TRBD1. J lost 4 bases, V lost 0 bases, and 12 bases had no gene match. Germline CDR1 and CDR2: SGDLS and YYNGEE. The CDR3 loop spans 17 amino acids.

The chain is built from TRBV2 and TRBJ2-3; TRBD1 is a possible D gene (6 bases). Looked up from germline, CDR1 is SNHLY and CDR2 is FYNNEI. V was cut by 2 bases and J by 4 bases, with 13 bases left in between. This CDR3 contains 15 residues. The DNA of the CDR3 is TGTGCCAGCAGTGAATGGGGGCTCGGGGCAGATACGCAGTATTTT. The encoded protein is CASSEWGLGADTQYF.

The rearrangement joins TRBV9 to TRBJ2-3, with TRBD2 as a possible D gene (5 bases). The germline V gene encodes CDR1 SGDLS and CDR2 YYNGEE. The length of the CDR3 is 14 residues. Trimming took 4 bases from V and 4 from J, leaving 13 bases between them. The CDR3 region is CASSLRRYADTQYF. DNA for the CDR3: TGTGCCAGCAGCCTACGGAGGTACGCAGATACGCAGTATTTT.

This chain connects TRBV5-4 to TRBJ2-7, with a weak D call TRBD1 (5 bases). Germline V gene data show CDR1 as SGHNT and CDR2 as YYREEE (reference sequence). V was clipped by 1 base and J by 6 bases, with 14 bases between them. The CDR3 is 14 residues long. The CDR3 region is CASSLPFQGSEQYF. For the CDR3, the DNA is TGTGCCAGCAGCTTGCCGTTTCAGGGTAGCGAGCAGTACTTC.

The chain uses TRBV20-1 and TRBJ2-1; 9 bases agree with TRBD2. Germline V gives CDR1 DFQATT, CDR2 SNEGSKA (reference sequence). The CDR3 contains 14 residues. V trimming: 3 bases; J trimming: 8 bases; junction bases outside the gene matches: 8. The CDR3 loop reads CSASSAGGPHEQFF. The CDR3 DNA is TGCAGTGCTAGTTCCGCGGGGGGGCCGCATGAGCAGTTCTTC.

This chain connects TRBV5-6 to TRBJ2-7, with TRBD1 matching over 7 bases. V trimming: 3 bases; J trimming: 2 bases; junction bases outside the gene matches: 2. The germline CDR1 and CDR2 sequences are SGHDT and YYEEEE. This CDR3 has 13 amino acids. For the CDR3, the DNA is TGTGCCAGCAGCTCGGACAGGCCCTACGAGCAGTACTTC. This translates into CASSSDRPYEQYF.

The V call is TRBV27, the J call TRBJ1-5; D remains unclear. The CDR3 spans 13 residues. Per germline, CDR1 MNHEY and CDR2 SMNVEV (reference sequence). The germline V and J ends were trimmed by 9 bases and 8 bases, with 17 bases remaining between them. The chain's CDR3 is CASRASPGEPQHF. CDR3 bases: TGTGCCAGTCGGGCGAGTCCGGGAGAGCCCCAGCATTTT.

The chain employs TRBV7-9 and TRBJ2-3, with no clear D. Germline V gene sequence: CDR1 SEHNR, CDR2 FQNEAQ (reference sequence). The CDR3 loop spans 14 amino acids. V was pared by 6 bases and J by 2 bases, with 12 bases between. The DNA of the CDR3 is TGTGCCAGCAGGATGACTGTCACCACAGATACGCAGTATTTT. As protein: CASRMTVTTDTQYF.

Points on this clone: Other DNA sequences from this sample encode an identical CDR3 as well. The chain combines TRBV18 with TRBJ1-3, with D possibly TRBD1 on 6 matching bases. Looked up from germline, CDR1 is KGHSH and CDR2 is LQKENI. CDR3 length: 14 residues. The V end lost 3 bases, the J end lost 1 base, and 7 bases lay between the germline ends. The CDR3 sequence: CASSPTGSGNTIYF. In nucleotides, the CDR3 is TGTGCCAGCTCACCGACAGGATCTGGAAACACCATATATTTT.

The rearrangement joins TRBV6-5 to TRBJ2-2; tentatively, D is TRBD1 (6 bases). The CDR3 spans 13 residues. Per the germline V gene, CDR1 is MNHEY and CDR2 is SVGAGI. Trimming stripped 8 bases from V and 4 bases from J, with 11 bases between. CDR3 bases: TGTGCCAGCCGGACAGATATCACCGGGGAGCTGTTTTTT. The encoded protein is CASRTDITGELFF.

This clone occurred once. V and J are TRBV13 and TRBJ1-2, with a tentative D call TRBD1 (6 bases). The V end lost 2 bases, the J end lost 4 bases, and 11 bases lay between the germline ends. Germline CDR1 is PRHDT and CDR2 is FYEKMQ (reference sequence). There are 14 residues in the CDR3. The CDR3 loop reads CASSLFQGIYGYTF. CDR3 DNA sequence: TGTGCCAGCAGCTTATTCCAGGGGATCTATGGCTACACCTTC.

The chain carries TRBV6-2 or TRBV6-3 and TRBJ1-3, with no clear D. The ends were cut back, 2 bases at V and 4 bases at J, with 9 bases in the middle. The CDR3 length is 14 residues. Germline V gene data show CDR1 as MNHEY and CDR2 as SVGEGT. The CDR3 coding sequence is TGTGCCAGCAGTTACCAGGAGGCCGGAAACACCATATATTTT. It encodes CASSYQEAGNTIYF.

This clone was counted a few times. In DNA, the CDR3 is TGTGCCAGCAGAGGGGAAAGCGGGGTCTACAATGAGCAGTTCTTC. Residues: CASRGESGVYNEQFF. This chain joins TRBV6-5 and TRBJ2-1; 7 nucleotides line up with TRBD2. With V trimmed by 6 bases and J by 3 bases, 8 bases remained unmatched. Germline values: CDR1 MNHEY, CDR2 SVGAGI. The CDR3 has 15 residues.

This chain joins TRBV11-2 and TRBJ2-3; no clear D gene. Trimming cost V 2 bases and J 0 bases, with 6 bases left between them. Germline V lookup: CDR1 SGHAT, CDR2 FQNNGV. The CDR3 extends over 14 amino acids. CDR3 coding DNA: TGTGCCAGCAGCTTACAGATAAGCACAGATACGCAGTATTTT. It encodes CASSLQISTDTQYF.

The chain uses TRBV6-5 and TRBJ1-6, with D unresolved. This CDR3 has 13 amino acids. Per the germline V gene, CDR1 is MNHEY and CDR2 is SVGAGI. V dropped 8 bases and J dropped 9 bases, with 14 bases sitting between them. CDR3 sequence reads: CASVPTPGSPLHF. The CDR3 nucleotides read TGTGCCAGCGTCCCAACCCCGGGTTCACCCCTCCACTTT.

The V and J genes are TRBV4-2 and TRBJ1-1; possible D gene TRBD1, 6 bases. V was clipped by 2 bases and J by 4 bases, with 11 bases between them. From germline, CDR1 is LGHNA and CDR2 YNFKEQ. The CDR3 spans 14 residues. The CDR3 sequence is CASSQFRGATEAFF. CDR3 nucleotides: TGTGCCAGCAGCCAATTCAGGGGTGCCACTGAAGCTTTCTTT.

J is TRBJ2-7 and V is TRBV7-8; 9 bases align to TRBD1. There are 15 residues in the CDR3. J gave up 6 bases and V 2 bases, and 8 bases lay outside the gene matches. Germline V lookup: CDR1 SGHVS, CDR2 FQNEAQ. For the CDR3, the DNA is TGTGCCAGCAGCTTAAGCCGGGACAGGGCGAGCGAGCAGTACTTC. Translated, it gives CASSLSRDRASEQYF. Full variable domain (remainder filled in from reference TRBV7-8 and TRBJ2-7): GAGVSQSPRYKVAKRGQDVALRCDPISGHVSLFWYQQALGQGPEFLTYFQNEAQLDKSGLPSDRFFAERPEGSVSTLKIQRTQQEDSAVYLCASSLSRDRASEQYFGPGTRLTVT.

This clone was recorded a few times. This sequence joins TRBV29-1 and TRBJ1-2, with 9 nucleotides matching TRBD1. The CDR3 is 14 residues long. CDR1 SQVTM and CDR2 ANQGSEA come from the germline V gene. V shed 1 base and J 7 bases; nucleotides not matched to a gene: 7. The CDR3 DNA is TGCAGCGTTGAAGGGACAGGGGTGATGGCTGGCTACACCTTC. This translates into CSVEGTGVMAGYTF.